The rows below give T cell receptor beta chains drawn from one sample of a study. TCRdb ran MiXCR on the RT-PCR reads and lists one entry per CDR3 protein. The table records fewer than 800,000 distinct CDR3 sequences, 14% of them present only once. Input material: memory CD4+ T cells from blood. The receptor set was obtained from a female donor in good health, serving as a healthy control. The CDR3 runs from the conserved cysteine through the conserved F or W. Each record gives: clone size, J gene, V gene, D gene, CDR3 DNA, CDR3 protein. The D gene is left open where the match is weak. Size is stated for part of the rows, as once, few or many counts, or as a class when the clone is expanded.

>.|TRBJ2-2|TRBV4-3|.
TGCGCCAGCAGCCAGGCTGGGGAGGGGGGCCACGGGGAGCTGTTTTTT
CASSQAGEGGHGELFF
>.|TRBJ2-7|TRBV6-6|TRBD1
TGTGCCAGCAGTTTAATACAGGGGCTCGAATACGAGCAGTACTTC
CASSLIQGLEYEQYF
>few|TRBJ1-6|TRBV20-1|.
TGCAGTGCTAGGGGAGGGGTTGATTCACCCCTCCACTTT
CSARGGVDSPLHF
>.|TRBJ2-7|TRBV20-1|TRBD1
TGCAGTGCTGAGCGGGGCGGGACAGGGGCCGAGCAGTACTTC
CSAERGGTGAEQYF
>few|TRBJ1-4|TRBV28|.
TGTGCCACGAACAGCTTTGCAACTAATGAAAAACTGTTTTTT
CATNSFATNEKLFF
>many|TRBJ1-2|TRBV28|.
TGTGCCAGCAGTTTATGGGGAGAAACTAACTATGGCTACACCTTC
CASSLWGETNYGYTF
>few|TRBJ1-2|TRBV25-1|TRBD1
TGTGCCAGCAGTGAATCAGGGACAGGGTATTCTTCTGGCTACACCTTC
CASSESGTGYSSGYTF
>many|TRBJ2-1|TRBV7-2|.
TGCGCCAGCAGCGCCGGGGTCTACAATGAGCAGTTCTTC
CASSAGVYNEQFF
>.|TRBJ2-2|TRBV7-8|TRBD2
TGTGCCAGCAGCTTTCTAGCGGGAGCGCTGTTTTTT
CASSFLAGALFF
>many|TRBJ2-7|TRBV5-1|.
TGCGCCAGCAGTTCAGCCGGGTACGAGCAGTACTTC
CASSSAGYEQYF
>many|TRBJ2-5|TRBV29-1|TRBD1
TGCAGCGTTGTTGGTGACAGGGGGCTGGAGACCCAGTACTTC
CSVVGDRGLETQYF
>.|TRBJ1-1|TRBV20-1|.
TGCAGTGCTAGAGAGACGAACACTGAAGCTTTCTTT
CSARETNTEAFF
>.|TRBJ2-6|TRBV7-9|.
TGTGCCAGCAGCTTAGACAAGGGGAGTCCTGGGGCCAACGTCCTGACTTTC
CASSLDKGSPGANVLTF
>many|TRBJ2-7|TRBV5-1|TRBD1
TGCGCCAGCAGCCATACGGGACAGACCTACGAGCAGTACTTC
CASSHTGQTYEQYF
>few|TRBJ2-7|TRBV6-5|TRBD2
TGTGCCAGCAGTCCACGGACTAGCTTGAAAGTGCAGTACTTC
CASSPRTSLKVQYF
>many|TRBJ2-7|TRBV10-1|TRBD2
TGCGCCAGCAGTGAGTCAGCGGGACTGAAGCAGTACTTC
CASSESAGLKQYF
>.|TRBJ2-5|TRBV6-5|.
TGTGCCAGCAAGCCGGAGGGCCCTGAAAAGACCCAGTACTTC
CASKPEGPEKTQYF
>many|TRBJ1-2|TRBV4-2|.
TGTGCCAGCAGCCAGTCCGAGGGGTATGGCTACACCTTC
CASSQSEGYGYTF
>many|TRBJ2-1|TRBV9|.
TGTGCCAGCAGCGTAGACTACAATGAGCAGTTCTTC
CASSVDYNEQFF
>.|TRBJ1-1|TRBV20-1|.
TGCAGTGCTGGAGGGAGATCAGCTTTCTTT
CSAGGRSAFF
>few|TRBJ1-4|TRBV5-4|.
TGTGCCAGCAGCGTACAGGGTAGTGGGGGAGAAAAACTGTTTTTT
CASSVQGSGGEKLFF
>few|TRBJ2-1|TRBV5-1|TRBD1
TGCGCCAGCAGCTTGGAGGCAGGGGGTCCCAATGAGCAGTTCTTC
CASSLEAGGPNEQFF
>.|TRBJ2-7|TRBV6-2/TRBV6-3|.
TGTGCCAGCATGGGACAAAATTACGAGCAGTACTTC
CASMGQNYEQYF